The 8 T cell receptor beta chains presented below share a single source sample, sequenced in a study of PD-L1 blockade in urothelial cancer. The table came from immunoSEQ multiplex PCR; TCRdb's copy has only in-frame clones and leaves some out. There are about 66,000 clones in the sample; roughly 90% occur only once, and around 10% lies in the top ten. Time point meaning: peripheral blood 6 weeks after treatment start. The source material was PBMCs, sampled around atezolizumab (anti-PD-L1) treatment. Receptors were obtained from a man aged 60 to 75 with urothelial cancer.

V usage is TRBV2 and J usage is TRBJ2-3; 12 nucleotides match TRBD2. The germline V gene has CDR1 SNHLY and CDR2 FYNNEI. V shed 7 bases and J 6 bases; nucleotides not matched to a gene: 2. The CDR3 length is 13 residues. The CDR3 DNA is TGTGCCAGCACTAGCGGGAGGGGCGATACGCAGTATTTT. Its translation is CASTSGRGDTQYF.

The chain is built from TRBV7-3 and TRBJ2-2; no clear D gene. Germline V gene data show CDR1 as SGHTA and CDR2 as FQGTGA. This CDR3 is 13 amino acids long. V lost 3 bases to trimming and J lost 3 bases, with 5 bases between them. This CDR3 is CASSFVDTGELFF. The CDR3 DNA follows: TGTGCCAGCAGCTTTGTCGACACCGGGGAGCTGTTTTTT.

The rearrangement uses TRBV27 and TRBJ2-1; TRBD1 aligns across 8 bases. Trimming removed 6 bases from V and 3 bases from J; junction bases left unmatched: 10. This CDR3 is 16 amino acids long. The germline V gene has CDR1 MNHEY and CDR2 SMNVEV (reference sequence). The CDR3 nucleotides read TGTGCCAGCAGAACATACAGGGGGACAAACTACAATGAGCAGTTCTTC. Encoded protein: CASRTYRGTNYNEQFF.

This clone was seen a handful of times. The chain has TRBV5-4 and TRBJ1-6; D is perhaps TRBD1 (5 bases). The V end lost 2 bases, the J end lost 5 bases, and 14 bases lay between the germline ends. The CDR3 is made up of 16 amino acids. Germline loops: CDR1 SGHNT, CDR2 YYREEE (reference sequence). CDR3 loop: CASSLGWGRDNSPLHF. The CDR3 bases are TGTGCCAGCAGCTTAGGCTGGGGCCGAGATAATTCACCCCTCCACTTT.

V and J are TRBV5-1 and TRBJ2-2, with a possible D match to TRBD2 (6 bases). Germline assignment: CDR1 SGHRS and CDR2 YFSETQ. The V end lost 4 bases, the J end lost 5 bases, and 15 bases lay between the germline ends. There are 15 residues in the CDR3. CDR3 sequence reads: CASSSGPGETGELFF. The CDR3, as DNA: TGCGCCAGCAGCAGCGGGCCGGGCGAGACCGGGGAGCTGTTTTTT.

This sequence joins TRBV11-2 and TRBJ2-2, with TRBD2 identical over 10 bases. J lost 9 bases, V lost 4 bases, and 5 bases had no gene match. The CDR3 is made up of 14 amino acids. Germline CDR1 and CDR2: SGHAT and FQNNGV. The CDR3: CASSSGTSVRELFF. CDR3 in DNA: TGTGCCAGCAGCTCCGGGACTAGCGTCCGGGAGCTGTTTTTT.

The V and J genes are TRBV7-3 and TRBJ2-5, with D tentatively TRBD2 (7 bases). Trimming took 5 bases from V and 5 from J, leaving 21 bases between them. Germline V CDR1 and CDR2: SGHTA, FQGTGA. The CDR3 contains 16 residues. CDR3 amino acids: CASSLNRRGGSETQYF. The CDR3, as DNA: TGTGCCAGCAGCCTAAATCGTCGCGGGGGCAGCGAGACCCAGTACTTC.

V usage is TRBV6-5 and J usage is TRBJ2-5; D is perhaps TRBD1 (5 bases). The germline gives CDR1 MNHEY, CDR2 SVGAGI. V was shortened by 1 base and J by 5 bases, with 11 bases between the two germline ends. The length of the CDR3 is 14 residues. In DNA form, the CDR3 reads TGTGCCAGCAGTTACTTAAGGGGTGGGGAGACCCAGTACTTC. Translation gives CASSYLRGGETQYF.